This T cell receptor (beta chain) appears in the sequencing data of a study of T cells expressing NK-cell markers (dated by TCRdb to 2018 to 2020). Notes on the research overall: Three sorted T-cell subsets (CD3+CD56+NKG2C+, CD3+CD56+NKG2C- and CD3+CD56-NKG2C+) from under ten donors had their TCR beta-chain repertoires profiled. All eight donors whose samples were sequenced were randomly selected healthy volunteers, three of them men and five women. Libraries were sequenced as 2 x 150 bp reads on Illumina HiSeq 2000/2500, MiSeq or NextSeq. Seven of the eight sequenced donors were HCMV-seropositive and one was HCMV-seronegative. Results and caveats for the whole study, not just this receptor: In six donors, the dominant CD3+CD56+NKG2C+ clonotypes were among the top 10 CD8+ clonotypes and accounted for roughly 1.0-8% of CD8+ T cells. Those dominant clonotypes were again the most abundant among CD3+CD56-NKG2C+ cells in a few donors, at roughly 28.3-65%. Whether the expanded NKG2C-expressing T cell clones were specific for HCMV antigens remained unclear.

Sequencing was performed on an Illumina HiSeq 2000. TCR beta cDNA libraries were made by 5'RACE template switching that added a universal primer site and unique molecular identifiers. cDNA synthesis was primed from the TCR beta constant segment, followed by two successive PCR amplification steps. As for the authors' bioinformatics: Reads were demultiplexed and grouped by UMI with MIGEC, and clonotypes were assembled and quantified with MiTCR. Only TCR cDNA sequences supported by at least two reads were kept to exclude erroneous sequences. The tcR package was used for downstream repertoire analysis, with clonotypes matched between fractions based on CDR3 nucleotide sequence plus V segment. VDJmatch was used to annotate antigen specificity against VDJdb, with one amino acid substitution in CDR3 allowed. Based on TCRdb reprocessing of the reads, there is one entry per CDR3 protein sequence, and DNA is missing. V and J calls and clone size were set by TCRdb, not the authors. This sample's clone table shows about 380,000 distinct CDR3 sequences. 5.2% of the sample is taken by the ten largest.

HCMV serostatus was determined by detecting HCMV-specific IgG in serum with a commercial ELISA kit. Peripheral blood mononuclear cells were isolated from blood by Ficoll density gradient centrifugation. The CDR3 has 19 amino acids, counting the end cysteine and phenylalanine. Only the protein sequence is given. CDR1 SGHVS and CDR2 FQNEAQ are derived from the germline V gene. Comments on this clonotype: Which antigen it targets is not known.

The clonotype comes from a man between 18 and 69 years old in good health. The sample consisted of blood T cells: a sorted CD56 or NKG2C T cell subset, CD4+ or CD8+ T cells, or bulk PBMC T cells (not recorded which). This chain is built from TRBV7-8 and TRBJ2-6; the TRBD1 assignment by TCRdb is unverifiable without DNA. The CDR3 reads as follows: CASSLLQQGGSGGANVLTF.